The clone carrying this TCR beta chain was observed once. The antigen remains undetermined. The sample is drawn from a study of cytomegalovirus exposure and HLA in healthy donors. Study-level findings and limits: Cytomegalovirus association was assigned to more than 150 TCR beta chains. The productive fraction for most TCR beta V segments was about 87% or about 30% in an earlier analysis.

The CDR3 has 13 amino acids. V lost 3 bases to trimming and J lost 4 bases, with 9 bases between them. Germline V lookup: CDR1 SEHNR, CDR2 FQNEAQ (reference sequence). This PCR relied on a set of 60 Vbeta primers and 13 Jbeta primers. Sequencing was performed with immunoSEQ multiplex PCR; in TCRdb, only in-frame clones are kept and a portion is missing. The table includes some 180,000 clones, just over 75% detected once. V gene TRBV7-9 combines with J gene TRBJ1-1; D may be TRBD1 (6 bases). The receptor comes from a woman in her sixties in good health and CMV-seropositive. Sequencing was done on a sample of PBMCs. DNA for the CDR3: TGTGCCAGCAGCTTTGCAGGGGCCACTGAAGCTTTCTTT. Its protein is CASSFAGATEAFF.